The text below deals with one T cell receptor beta chain. The investigators amplified TCR beta CDR3 regions from RNA transcripts. During a first-round RT-PCR of the TCR CDR3, the HTBI primer set was used. TCRdb re-derived calls from the multiplex PCR reads in MiXCR, one entry per CDR3 protein. Among fewer than 550,000 distinct CDR3 sequences, around 24% were seen once, and the ten largest hold around 11%. These data originate in a study of T cells in Graves' hyperthyroidism and ophthalmopathy. The CDR3 covers 15 residues. Trimming cost V 8 bases and J 4 bases, with 20 bases left between them. Enrolled ophthalmopathy patients presented with a Clinical Activity Score of at least 3, a NOSPECS grade of at least 4, and disease duration under 3 months.

The sequence was obtained from a woman aged 25-40 years with Graves' ophthalmopathy. Sequencing was carried out using blood. The rearrangement uses TRBV12-3 or TRBV12-4 and TRBJ2-5; no clear D gene. The CDR3 DNA sequence: TGTGCCAGCGGGAACCGGGCCTCTGGAAGAGAGACCCAGTACTTC. This gives the protein CASGNRASGRETQYF.